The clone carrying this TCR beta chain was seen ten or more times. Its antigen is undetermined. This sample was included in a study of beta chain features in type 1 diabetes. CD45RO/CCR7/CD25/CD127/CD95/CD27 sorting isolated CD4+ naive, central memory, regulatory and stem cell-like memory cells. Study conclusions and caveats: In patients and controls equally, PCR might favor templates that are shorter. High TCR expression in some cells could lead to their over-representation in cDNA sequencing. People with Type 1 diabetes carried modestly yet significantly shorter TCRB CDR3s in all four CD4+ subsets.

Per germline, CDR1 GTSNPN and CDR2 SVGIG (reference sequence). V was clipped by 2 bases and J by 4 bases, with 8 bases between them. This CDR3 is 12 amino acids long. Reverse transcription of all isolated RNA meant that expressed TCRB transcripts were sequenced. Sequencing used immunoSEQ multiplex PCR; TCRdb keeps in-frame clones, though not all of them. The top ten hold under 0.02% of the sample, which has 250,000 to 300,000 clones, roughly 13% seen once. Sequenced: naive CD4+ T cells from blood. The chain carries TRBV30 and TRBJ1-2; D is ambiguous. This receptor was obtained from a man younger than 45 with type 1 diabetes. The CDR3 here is CAWSPGIYGYTF. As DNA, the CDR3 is TGTGCCTGGAGTCCGGGTATCTATGGCTACACCTTC.